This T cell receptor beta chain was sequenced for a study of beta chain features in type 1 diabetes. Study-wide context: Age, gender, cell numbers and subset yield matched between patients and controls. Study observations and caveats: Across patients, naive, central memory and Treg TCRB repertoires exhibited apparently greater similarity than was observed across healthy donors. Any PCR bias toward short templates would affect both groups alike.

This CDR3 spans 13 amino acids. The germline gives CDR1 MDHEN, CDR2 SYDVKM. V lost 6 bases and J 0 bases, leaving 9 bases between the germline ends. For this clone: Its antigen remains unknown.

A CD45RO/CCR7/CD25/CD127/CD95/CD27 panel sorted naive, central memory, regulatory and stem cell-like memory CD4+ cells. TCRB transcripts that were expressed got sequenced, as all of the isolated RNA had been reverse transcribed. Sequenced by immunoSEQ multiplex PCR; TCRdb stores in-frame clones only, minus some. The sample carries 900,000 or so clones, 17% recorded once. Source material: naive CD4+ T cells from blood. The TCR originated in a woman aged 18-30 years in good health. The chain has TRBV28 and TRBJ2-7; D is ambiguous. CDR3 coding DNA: TGTGCCAGCAGGGATCCAAGCTCCTACGAGCAGTACTTC. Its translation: CASRDPSSYEQYF.